This TCR beta chain was found in a study of blood T cell repertoires in COVID-19. In the study overall: Sources were T cells, B-cell-depleted T cells, or PBMCs; the material itself was cDNA or gDNA.

Methods used by the authors: Reference gene primer amplification gave nucleated cell count estimates. The assay was immunoSEQ multiplex PCR, and TCRdb's table has in-frame clones only and misses some. V, J and clone size were drawn from that table, and D and trimming were deduced from the DNA. The table shows under 300,000 clones, with nearly 90% occurring only once. This CDR3 has 15 amino acids. V shed 2 bases and J shed 3 bases, with 14 bases lying between them. Germline lookup yields CDR1 KGHSH and CDR2 LQKENI. Input material: peripheral blood. V usage is TRBV18 and J usage is TRBJ2-7; D is possibly TRBD1 (5 bases). The sequence was collected from a woman aged 35 to 49 who had recovered from COVID-19. CDR3 DNA sequence: TGTGCCAGCTCACCAGGGCAGGGAACCGTCTACGAGCAGTACTTC. This codes for CASSPGQGTVYEQYF.